This record covers a single T cell receptor (beta chain). These data belong to a study of T cell changes during pregnancy in multiple sclerosis. TCRdb's copy holds only in-frame clones and misses some; the assay was immunoSEQ multiplex PCR. The table records roughly 57,000 clones, roughly nine tenths of them present only once. The sequences come from peripheral blood, collected in the first trimester of pregnancy. The receptor comes from a female donor with multiple sclerosis, enrolled in a pregnancy study.

CDR3 nucleotides: TGTGCCATCGACCGGGGGACTACTTACAATGAGCAGTTCTTC. This sequence encodes CAIDRGTTYNEQFF. The chain combines TRBV10-3 with TRBJ2-1; 7 bases fit TRBD2. Germline V gene data show CDR1 as ENHRY and CDR2 as SYGVKD. V was pared by 8 bases and J by 4 bases, with 8 bases of the junction left unmatched. The CDR3 contains 14 residues.